Listed below are T cell receptor beta chains from one sample, sequenced in a study of cytomegalovirus exposure and HLA in healthy donors. The data were produced by immunoSEQ multiplex PCR, yet TCRdb's version contains in-frame clones alone and is incomplete. The profile shows about 240,000 clones, more than 75% of them singletons. What was sequenced was PBMCs. Receptors were obtained from a woman aged 30 to 39 in good health and CMV-seropositive. The CDR3 runs from the conserved cysteine through the conserved F or W. Each record gives: CDR3 protein, CDR3 DNA, D gene, clone size, V gene, J gene. A D gene is named only where the DNA matches it firmly. Size is omitted from some rows. Given values are once, few, many or a class for expanded clones.

CDR3: CASSVHRGLSPGELFF; DNA: TGTGCCAGCAGCGTGCACAGGGGGCTTTCTCCCGGGGAGCTGTTTTTT; D: TRBD1; size: NA; V: TRBV9; J: TRBJ2-2
CDR3: CASSVGQGNYGYTF; DNA: TGTGCCAGCAGCGTAGGACAGGGGAACTATGGCTACACCTTC; D: TRBD1; size: NA; V: TRBV5-4; J: TRBJ1-2
CDR3: CASSPPGDGANVLTF; DNA: TGTGCCAGCTCACCCCCAGGGGATGGGGCCAACGTCCTGACTTTC; D: NA; size: NA; V: TRBV18; J: TRBJ2-6
CDR3: CASSLIPESSYEQYF; DNA: TGCGCCAGCAGCTTGATCCCTGAGAGCTCCTACGAGCAGTACTTC; D: NA; size: NA; V: TRBV5-1; J: TRBJ2-7
CDR3: CASSLERSYEQYF; DNA: TGTGCCAGCAGCTTAGAGAGGTCCTACGAGCAGTACTTC; D: NA; size: NA; V: TRBV7-6; J: TRBJ2-7
CDR3: CASSEFVRVRNQPQHF; DNA: TGTGCCAGCAGTGAATTTGTCAGGGTTCGGAATCAGCCCCAGCATTTT; D: NA; size: NA; V: TRBV2; J: TRBJ1-5
CDR3: CASSYRGQGQETQYF; DNA: TGTGCCAGCAGCTACCGTGGCCAGGGGCAAGAGACCCAGTACTTC; D: NA; size: NA; V: TRBV11-2; J: TRBJ2-5
CDR3: CASSPSGGWPIF; DNA: TGTGCCAGCTCGCCCTCAGGGGGATGGCCGATCTTC; D: TRBD1; size: NA; V: TRBV18; J: TRBJ2-7
CDR3: CASSFSRSNQPQHF; DNA: TGTGCCAGCAGTTTTTCCCGTTCCAATCAGCCCCAGCATTTT; D: NA; size: once; V: TRBV28; J: TRBJ1-5
CDR3: CASSITGVYSNQPQHF; DNA: TGTGCCAGTAGCATTACAGGGGTCTATAGCAATCAGCCCCAGCATTTT; D: TRBD1; size: NA; V: TRBV19; J: TRBJ1-5
CDR3: CASSFDTRRGYEQYF; DNA: TGTGCCAGCAGCTTCGATACCCGTAGAGGCTACGAGCAGTACTTC; D: NA; size: NA; V: TRBV11-3; J: TRBJ2-7